This T cell receptor (beta chain) emerged from a study of T cell responses to AZD1222 COVID-19 vaccine. Study-level results: An increase in Spike-specific TCR breadth and depth was observed after two AZD1222 doses. Baseline seropositivity occurred in only six AZD1222 recipients. Only after the peak T cell response were repertoires sampled.

V lost 6 bases to trimming and J lost 11 bases, with 16 bases between them. This CDR3 is built from 12 residues. The germline CDR1 and CDR2 sequences are SEHNR and FQNEAQ (reference sequence). With respect to this clone: Its antigen is unidentified.

Here immunoSEQ multiplex PCR was the method, and the copy in TCRdb shows in-frame clones only, minus some. This table holds some 120,000 clones, approximately 88% found once. The sample was peripheral blood, taken on day 0 of MenACWY control vaccination. The clonotype comes from an adult in good health. The chain carries TRBV7-9 and TRBJ1-1, with D perhaps TRBD1 (6 bases). The CDR3 region is CASSSGQPKAFF. CDR3 bases: TGTGCCAGCAGTTCCGGACAGCCTAAGGCTTTCTTT.